This T cell receptor beta chain derives from a study of spatial heterogeneity in lung cancer. The V gene lost 7 bases and the J gene lost 3 bases, with 15 bases spanning the gap. Germline V gene data show CDR1 as SSHAT and CDR2 as FNYEAQ (reference sequence). This CDR3 has 15 amino acids. This clonotype occurred a few times. Documented time point: sample taken at primary tumor resection. Unsorted samples of tumor, nontumor lung or frozen PBMC had their whole RNA sequenced. TCRdb re-derived calls from the 5' RACE reads in MiXCR, one entry per CDR3 protein. The table includes about 53,000 distinct CDR3 sequences, 6% to 9% detected once.

Source: PBMCs, taken at surgery. The sequence was obtained from a female donor with early-stage non-small cell lung cancer. The chain combines TRBV7-7 with TRBJ2-2; tentatively, D is TRBD2 (6 bases). CDR3 loop: CASTGSGEDTGELFF. Here the CDR3 DNA reads TGTGCCAGCACTGGTTCGGGGGAGGACACCGGGGAGCTGTTTTTT.